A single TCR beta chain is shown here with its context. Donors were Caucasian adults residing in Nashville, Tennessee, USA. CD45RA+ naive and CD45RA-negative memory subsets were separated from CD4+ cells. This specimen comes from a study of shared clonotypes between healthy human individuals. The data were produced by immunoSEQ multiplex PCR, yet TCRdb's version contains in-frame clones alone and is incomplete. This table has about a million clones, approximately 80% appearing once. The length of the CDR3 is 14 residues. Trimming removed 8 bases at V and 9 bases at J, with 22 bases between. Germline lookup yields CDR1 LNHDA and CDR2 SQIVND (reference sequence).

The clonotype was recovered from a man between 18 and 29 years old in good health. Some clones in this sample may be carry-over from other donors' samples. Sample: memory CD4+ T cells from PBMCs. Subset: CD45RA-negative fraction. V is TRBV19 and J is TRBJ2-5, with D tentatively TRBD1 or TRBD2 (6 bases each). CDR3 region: CASPGGGARGAQYF. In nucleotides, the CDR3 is TGTGCCAGTCCCGGGGGCGGAGCTCGGGGCGCCCAGTACTTC.